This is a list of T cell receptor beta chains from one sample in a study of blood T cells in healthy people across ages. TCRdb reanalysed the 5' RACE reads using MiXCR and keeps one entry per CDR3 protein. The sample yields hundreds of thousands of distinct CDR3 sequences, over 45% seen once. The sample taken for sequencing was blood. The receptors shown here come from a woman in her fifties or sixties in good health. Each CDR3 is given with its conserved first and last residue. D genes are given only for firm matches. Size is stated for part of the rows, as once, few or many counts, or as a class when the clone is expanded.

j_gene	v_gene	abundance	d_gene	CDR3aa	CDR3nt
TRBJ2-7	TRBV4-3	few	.	CASSQGREAYEQYF	TGCGCCAGCAGCCAGGGTAGGGAAGCCTACGAGCAGTACTTC
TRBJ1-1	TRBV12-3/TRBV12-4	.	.	CASRGNTGIENTEAFF	TGTGCCAGCAGAGGCAACACAGGGATTGAGAACACTGAAGCTTTCTTT
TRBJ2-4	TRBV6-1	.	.	CASSEAGMRAYF	TGTGCAAGCAGTGAAGCGGGTATGCGTGCGTACTTC
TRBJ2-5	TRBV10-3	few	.	CAISESTQQETQYF	TGTGCCATCAGTGAGTCAACTCAACAAGAGACCCAGTACTTC
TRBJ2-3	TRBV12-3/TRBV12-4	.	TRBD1	CASRSRGSTGTQYF	TGTGCCAGCAGATCCAGGGGGAGTACAGGTACGCAGTATTTT
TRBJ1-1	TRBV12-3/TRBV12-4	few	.	CASHIQGTEAFF	TGTGCCAGCCACATCCAGGGCACTGAAGCTTTCTTT
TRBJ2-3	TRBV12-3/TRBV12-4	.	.	CASSLGEDTQYF	TGTGCCAGCAGTTTGGGTGAAGATACGCAGTATTTT
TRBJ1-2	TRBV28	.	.	CASSSPEIYYGYTF	TGTGCCAGCAGTTCACCAGAGATATACTATGGCTACACCTTC
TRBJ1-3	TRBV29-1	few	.	CSVAVSPGNTIYF	TGCAGCGTTGCGGTATCCCCGGGAAACACCATATATTTT
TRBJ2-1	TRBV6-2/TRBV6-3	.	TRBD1	CASRRTGPYNEQFF	TGTGCCAGCAGACGGACAGGCCCCTACAATGAGCAGTTCTTC
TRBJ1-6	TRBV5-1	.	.	CASSLLGQMDSPLHF	TGCGCCAGCAGCTTGCTAGGACAAATGGATTCACCCCTCCACTTT
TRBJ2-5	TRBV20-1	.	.	CSARDPGRASFQYF	TGCAGTGCTAGAGATCCCGGCAGGGCGTCTTTTCAGTACTTC
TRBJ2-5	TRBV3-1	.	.	CASSQVGSAQETQYF	TGTGCCAGCAGCCAAGTTGGGTCAGCCCAAGAGACCCAGTACTTC
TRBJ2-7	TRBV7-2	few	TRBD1	CASNVGGQGSYEQYF	TGTGCCAGCAACGTAGGGGGACAGGGCTCCTACGAGCAGTACTTC
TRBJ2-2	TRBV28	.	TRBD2	CASSFNLAGGPNTGELFF	TGTGCCAGCAGTTTTAACCTAGCGGGAGGACCGAACACCGGGGAGCTGTTTTTT
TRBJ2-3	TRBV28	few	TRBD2	CASSSSAGGHTDTQYF	TGTGCCAGCAGTTCCTCAGCGGGAGGGCACACAGATACGCAGTATTTT
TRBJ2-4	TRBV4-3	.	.	CASSPYRGYIQYF	TGCGCCAGCAGCCCCTACCGAGGGTACATTCAGTACTTC
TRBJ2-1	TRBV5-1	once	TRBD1	CASRPTGGYNNEQFF	TGCGCCAGCAGACCGACAGGGGGCTACAACAATGAGCAGTTCTTC
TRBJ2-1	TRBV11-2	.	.	CASSLVGGVPYNEQFF	TGTGCCAGCAGCTTAGTCGGCGGAGTCCCATACAATGAGCAGTTCTTC
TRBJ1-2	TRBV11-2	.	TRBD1	CASSSIGPDRGRSFGYTF	TGTGCCAGCAGCTCTATAGGACCCGACAGGGGAAGGAGTTTTGGCTACACCTTC
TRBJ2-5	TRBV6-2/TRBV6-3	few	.	CASTSGRAVETQYF	TGTGCCAGCACCTCAGGAAGGGCCGTGGAGACCCAGTACTTC
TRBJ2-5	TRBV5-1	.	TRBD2	CASSLELAGTGSNEQYF	TGCGCCAGCAGCTTGGAGCTAGCGGGAACCGGGAGCAATGAGCAGTACTTC
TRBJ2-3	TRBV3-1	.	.	CASSQLARLDTQYF	TGTGCCAGCAGCCAACTAGCCCGCCTAGATACGCAGTATTTT
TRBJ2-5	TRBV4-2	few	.	CASSQLGEGQSLKATQYF	TGTGCCAGCAGCCAACTGGGAGAAGGACAGTCCCTCAAGGCGACCCAGTACTTC
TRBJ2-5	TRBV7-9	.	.	CASSLGPFLGETQYF	TGTGCCAGCAGCTTAGGGCCCTTCCTGGGCGAGACCCAGTACTTC
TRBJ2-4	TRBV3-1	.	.	CASSQVQLAALAKNIQYF	TGTGCCAGCAGCCAAGTTCAACTGGCGGCTCTAGCCAAAAACATTCAGTACTTC
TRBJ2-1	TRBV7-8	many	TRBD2	CASSPRGLVFGNEQFF	TGTGCCAGCAGCCCCCGGGGACTAGTTTTTGGCAATGAGCAGTTCTTC
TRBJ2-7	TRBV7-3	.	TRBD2	CASSWSSGYEQYF	TGTGCCAGCAGCTGGTCTAGCGGGTACGAGCAGTACTTC
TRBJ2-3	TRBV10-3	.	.	CAISPSDITDTQYF	TGTGCCATCTCTCCTAGCGACATCACAGATACGCAGTATTTT
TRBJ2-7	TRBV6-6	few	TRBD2	CASTPGLADSYEQYF	TGTGCCAGCACCCCGGGACTAGCGGACTCCTACGAGCAGTACTTC
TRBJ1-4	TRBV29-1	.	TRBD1	CSVGTGLSANEKLFF	TGCAGCGTTGGGACAGGCCTTTCGGCTAATGAAAAACTGTTTTTT
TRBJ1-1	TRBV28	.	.	CASSPPGTQDTEAFF	TGTGCCAGCAGTCCTCCCGGGACACAAGACACTGAAGCTTTCTTT
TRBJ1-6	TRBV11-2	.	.	CASSLDATALHF	TGTGCCAGCAGCTTAGATGCGACTGCCCTCCACTTT
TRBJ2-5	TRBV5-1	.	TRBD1	CASSLRTTGLGETQYF	TGCGCCAGCAGCCTTAGGACGACAGGGTTAGGAGAGACCCAGTACTTC
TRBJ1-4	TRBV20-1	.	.	CSLRLLGITNEKLFF	TGCAGCCTGCGCCTGCTGGGGATCACTAATGAAAAACTGTTTTTT
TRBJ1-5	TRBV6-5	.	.	CASRTKGLNQPQHF	TGTGCCAGCCGAACAAAGGGACTCAATCAGCCCCAGCATTTT
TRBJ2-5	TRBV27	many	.	CASSLAHQETQYF	TGTGCCAGCAGTTTAGCGCACCAAGAGACCCAGTACTTC
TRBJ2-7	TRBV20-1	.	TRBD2	CSTGGGTSFSYEQYF	TGCAGTACTGGGGGGGGGACTAGTTTCTCCTACGAGCAGTACTTC
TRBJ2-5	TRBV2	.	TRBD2	CASSVGTSGGAPQYF	TGTGCCAGCAGTGTCGGGACTAGCGGGGGGGCTCCCCAGTACTTC
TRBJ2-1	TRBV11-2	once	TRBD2	CASRREGPYNEQFF	TGTGCCAGCAGGCGGGAGGGCCCCTACAATGAGCAGTTCTTC
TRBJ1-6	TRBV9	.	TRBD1	CASSSRGKDHSPLHF	TGTGCCAGCAGCTCCAGGGGGAAAGACCATTCACCCCTCCACTTT